This T cell receptor beta chain was documented in a study of blood T cell repertoires in COVID-19. Study-level information: The analysed material was cDNA or gDNA that came from T cells, B-cell-depleted T cells, or PBMCs.

Here immunoSEQ multiplex PCR was the method, and the copy in TCRdb shows in-frame clones only, minus some. There are 200,000 to 300,000 clones in the sample; around four fifths occur only once, and approximately 6.3% lies in the top ten. The germline V gene has CDR1 MNHEY and CDR2 SVGAGI. V lost 0 bases to trimming and J lost 9 bases; unmatched junction nucleotides: 5. This CDR3 region has 14 residues. What was sequenced was peripheral blood. The clonotype comes from a woman aged 55-69 years with active or convalescent COVID-19. The J gene is TRBJ2-1, the V gene TRBV6-5, with TRBD2 identical over 7 bases. The CDR3 loop reads CASSYSRASGEQFF. The CDR3 bases are TGTGCCAGCAGTTACTCAAGGGCTAGCGGTGAGCAGTTCTTC.